The sequence of this T cell receptor beta chain was determined in a study of blood T cell repertoires in COVID-19. Study in general: Sources were T cells, B-cell-depleted T cells, or PBMCs; the material itself was cDNA or gDNA.

CDR1 is SGHTA and CDR2 is FQGNSA in the germline V gene. This CDR3 spans 14 amino acids. V dropped 4 bases and J dropped 6 bases, with 15 bases sitting between them. The assay was immunoSEQ multiplex PCR, and TCRdb's table has in-frame clones only and misses some. This sample has around 100,000 clones; approximately 86% occur once, and the top ten carry 3.5% to 5.5%. The chain combines TRBV7-2 with TRBJ1-2; D remains unclear. Sequences were obtained from peripheral blood. This receptor was taken from a man aged 35 to 55 with acute or convalescent COVID-19. The CDR3 region has the DNA TGTGCCAGCAGCTCCGCGGGCGCCCTGGATGGCTACACCTTC. This sequence encodes CASSSAGALDGYTF.